A selection of T cell receptor beta chains follows, all from one sample in a study of blood T cells in healthy people across ages. TCRdb processed the 5' RACE reads anew with MiXCR; each CDR3 protein has one entry. Of about 640,000 distinct CDR3 sequences listed, 58% are singletons. Sequencing was performed on blood. These receptors all stem from a man in his sixties in good health. Both conserved end residues are part of each CDR3. A D gene is named only where the DNA matches it firmly. Some rows mark clone size as missing; the rest say once, few, many or name a class of expanded clone.

>.|TRBJ2-3|TRBV20-1|.
CSAPRGGLSTDTQYF
TGCAGTGCTCCCCGAGGGGGACTTAGCACAGATACGCAGTATTTT
>.|TRBJ1-2|TRBV7-9|TRBD1
CASSRRTGKDFYGYTF
TGTGCCAGCAGCCGGAGGACAGGGAAAGACTTCTATGGCTACACCTTC
>.|TRBJ2-7|TRBV28|.
CASRTPGQSYEQYF
TGTGCCAGCAGAACTCCGGGACAATCCTACGAGCAGTACTTC
>.|TRBJ2-3|TRBV15|.
CATSRDVGTQYF
TGTGCCACCAGCAGAGACGTTGGTACGCAGTATTTT
>few|TRBJ2-5|TRBV7-2|.
CASSLFAGLGETQYF
TGTGCCAGCAGCTTATTCGCGGGCCTAGGGGAGACCCAGTACTTC
>.|TRBJ2-4|TRBV4-1|.
CASSQQTSGVAKNIQYF
TGCGCCAGCAGCCAACAAACTAGTGGGGTGGCCAAAAACATTCAGTACTTC
>few|TRBJ2-1|TRBV20-1|.
CSARAQNEQFF
TGCAGTGCTAGGGCTCAGAATGAGCAGTTCTTC
>once|TRBJ2-4|TRBV6-6|.
CASSFPSAEQYF
TGTGCCAGCAGTTTTCCGTCCGCGGAGCAGTACTTC
>.|TRBJ2-3|TRBV9|TRBD2
CASSANVAGGRDTQYF
TGTGCCAGCAGCGCGAACGTAGCGGGAGGGCGAGATACGCAGTATTTT
>.|TRBJ2-3|TRBV14|.
CASSVFTGTQYF
TGTGCCAGCAGCGTCTTCACAGGTACGCAGTATTTT
>few|TRBJ2-1|TRBV18|.
CASSPGAPPAEQFF
TGTGCCAGCTCACCGGGGGCCCCCCCGGCAGAGCAGTTCTTC
>.|TRBJ2-5|TRBV7-9|.
CASSLPGTWETQYF
TGTGCCAGCAGCTTACCAGGGACCTGGGAGACCCAGTACTTC
>.|TRBJ2-5|TRBV20-1|.
CSASAAGRMETQYF
TGCAGTGCTAGTGCCGCCGGGCGGATGGAGACCCAGTACTTC
>.|TRBJ2-3|TRBV7-9|TRBD2
CASSLAQRGSSTDTQYF
TGTGCCAGCAGCTTAGCCCAGCGGGGGTCTAGCACAGATACGCAGTATTTT
>.|TRBJ2-1|TRBV10-3|TRBD2
CATGLAGERNEQFF
TGTGCCACGGGACTAGCGGGGGAAAGGAATGAGCAGTTCTTC
>few|TRBJ2-3|TRBV4-2|TRBD2
CASSPSGGATDTQYF
TGTGCCAGCAGTCCTAGCGGGGGGGCTACAGATACGCAGTATTTT
>many|TRBJ2-7|TRBV5-8|.
CASTPTEVWPYEQYF
TGTGCCAGCACCCCGACGGAGGTGTGGCCTTACGAGCAGTACTTC
>.|TRBJ2-3|TRBV20-1|.
CSASPYRGYASTDTQYF
TGCAGTGCTAGTCCGTATCGGGGGTACGCTAGCACAGATACGCAGTATTTT
>.|TRBJ1-1|TRBV5-1|.
CASSLEGGRDTEAFF
TGCGCCAGCAGCTTGGAGGGGGGGCGGGACACTGAAGCTTTCTTT
>once|TRBJ2-3|TRBV20-1|TRBD2
CSAGGTSEGVDTQYF
TGCAGTGCTGGAGGGACTAGCGAAGGGGTAGATACGCAGTATTTT
>.|TRBJ1-4|TRBV7-2|TRBD1
CASSPTGGFNEKLFF
TGTGCCAGCAGCCCGACAGGGGGCTTTAATGAAAAACTGTTTTTT
>few|TRBJ2-1|TRBV12-3/TRBV12-4|.
CAILQDRAFEQFF
TGTGCCATACTGCAGGACAGAGCCTTTGAGCAGTTCTTC
>.|TRBJ1-2|TRBV5-1|.
CASSLGGIAYGYTF
TGCGCCAGCAGCTTGGGGGGCATTGCCTATGGCTACACCTTC
>.|TRBJ1-1|TRBV6-6|TRBD1
CASTGQGGRTRDTEAFF
TGTGCCAGCACCGGACAGGGGGGTAGAACCCGGGACACTGAAGCTTTCTTT
>.|TRBJ2-5|TRBV5-6|.
CASSFNLDWSETQYF
TGTGCCAGCAGCTTCAACCTGGACTGGTCAGAGACCCAGTACTTC
>.|TRBJ2-7|TRBV13|.
CASSPHLIDNEQYF
TGTGCCAGCAGCCCACACCTGATAGACAATGAGCAGTACTTC
>.|TRBJ1-6|TRBV15|.
CATSRERTAYNSPLHF
TGTGCCACCAGCAGAGAGAGGACAGCCTATAATTCACCCCTCCACTTT
>.|TRBJ1-4|TRBV6-5|.
CASSRTRGNEKLFF
TGTGCCAGCAGTAGGACCAGGGGAAATGAAAAACTGTTTTTT
>.|TRBJ2-7|TRBV6-1|TRBD2
CASGEGYEQYF
TGTGCCAGCGGGGAGGGCTACGAGCAGTACTTC
>.|TRBJ2-5|TRBV7-2|TRBD2
CASSWTSGGIGETQYF
TGTGCCAGCAGCTGGACTAGCGGGGGGATCGGAGAGACCCAGTACTTC
>.|TRBJ2-5|TRBV10-3|.
CAISAGGGETQYF
TGTGCCATCAGTGCGGGGGGCGGGGAGACCCAGTACTTC
>.|TRBJ2-1|TRBV29-1|.
CSVEDSIGLTQFF
TGCAGCGTTGAAGATTCTATAGGTTTGACCCAGTTCTTC
>.|TRBJ2-1|TRBV25-1|TRBD2
CASSEIEREDDNNEQFF
TGTGCCAGCAGTGAAATTGAGCGGGAGGACGACAACAATGAGCAGTTCTTC
>many|TRBJ2-7|TRBV29-1|.
CSVEAVSYEQYF
TGCAGCGTTGAGGCAGTCTCCTACGAGCAGTACTTC
>.|TRBJ1-1|TRBV2|.
CASSEGVYTEAFF
TGTGCCAGCAGTGAAGGGGTGTACACTGAAGCTTTCTTT
>.|TRBJ1-6|TRBV7-2|.
CASSLVGPPGPGSPLHF
TGTGCCAGCAGCTTAGTCGGGCCCCCGGGTCCAGGGTCACCCCTCCACTTT
>.|TRBJ1-1|TRBV12-3/TRBV12-4|.
CASSLHAGAMGAFF
TGTGCCAGCAGTTTACATGCAGGGGCGATGGGAGCTTTCTTT
>.|TRBJ1-2|TRBV5-1|TRBD1
CASSTAPGQVNYGYTF
TGCGCCAGCAGCACGGCCCCGGGACAGGTTAACTATGGCTACACCTTC
>few|TRBJ2-5|TRBV4-2|TRBD2
CASSAKTSAGGLQETQYF
TGTGCCAGCAGCGCCAAAACGTCCGCGGGGGGACTACAAGAGACCCAGTACTTC
>few|TRBJ2-1|TRBV28|.
CASSVARYNEQFF
TGTGCCAGCAGTGTAGCCAGGTACAATGAGCAGTTCTTC
>few|TRBJ2-5|TRBV5-1|.
CASSLRTELSAQYF
TGCGCCAGCAGCCTAAGGACAGAGTTATCGGCCCAGTACTTC
>.|TRBJ2-7|TRBV24-1|.
CATSDPIRGSVYEQYF
TGTGCCACCAGTGATCCTATCAGGGGCTCGGTCTACGAGCAGTACTTC